This T cell receptor (beta chain) comes out of a study of shared clonotypes between healthy human individuals. The CDR3 contains 12 residues. The V and J ends lost 6 bases and 6 bases respectively, with 12 bases between them. Germline lookup yields CDR1 MNHNY and CDR2 SVGAGI (reference sequence). Findings and limits, study-wide: Across a handful of donors, naive CD4 shared 5% to 6.5%, naive CD8 around 3.5%, memory CD4 over 2%, memory CD8 0.4%.

An approximately 210 ng quantity of DNA, 30,000 to 35,000 T cell genomes, went into the sorted-subset replicate PCRs. TCRdb keeps only in-frame clones here, not all; method: immunoSEQ multiplex PCR. The sample lists around 1.5 million clones, about 98% seen once, with approximately 0.45% in the top ten. A word on this clone: Its antigen is undetermined.

The donors were all Caucasian adults (living in Nashville, Tennessee). The sequenced sample was naive CD4+ T cells sorted from blood. Subset defined: CD45RA+ positively selected. The TCR was taken from a young man in good health. The J gene is TRBJ2-7, the V gene TRBV6-6; possibly TRBD1 for D (5 bases). CDR3: CASRGASGEQYF. In nucleotides, the CDR3 is TGTGCCAGCAGAGGGGCATCGGGCGAGCAGTACTTC.